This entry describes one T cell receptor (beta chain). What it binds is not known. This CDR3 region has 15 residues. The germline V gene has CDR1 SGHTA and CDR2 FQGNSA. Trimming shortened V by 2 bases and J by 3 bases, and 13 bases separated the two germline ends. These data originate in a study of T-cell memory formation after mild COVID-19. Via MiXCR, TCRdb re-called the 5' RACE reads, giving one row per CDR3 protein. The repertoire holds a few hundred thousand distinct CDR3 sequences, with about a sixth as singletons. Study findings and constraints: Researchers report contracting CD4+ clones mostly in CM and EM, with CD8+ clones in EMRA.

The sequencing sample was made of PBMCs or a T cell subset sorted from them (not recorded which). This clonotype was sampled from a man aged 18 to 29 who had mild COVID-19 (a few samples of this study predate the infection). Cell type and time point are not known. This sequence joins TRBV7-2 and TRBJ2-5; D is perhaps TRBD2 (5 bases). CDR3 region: CASSLKFRGKETQYF. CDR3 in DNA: TGTGCCAGCAGCTTAAAGTTTCGAGGGAAAGAGACCCAGTACTTC.